The 19 T cell receptor beta chains below come from one sample, sequenced in a study of control samples from healthy donors and cancer patients. Sequenced by immunoSEQ multiplex PCR; TCRdb stores in-frame clones only, minus some. Among 260,000 or so clones listed, roughly 82% were seen once. The sequenced sample was PBMCs. Receptors originate from an older woman with lung cancer.

The gene calls are TRBV6-1 and TRBJ1-5; D remains unclear. Germline V CDR1 and CDR2: MNHNS, SASEGT. V lost 1 base, J lost 5 bases, and 9 bases lay in between. The CDR3 is made up of 14 amino acids. The CDR3 region has the DNA TGTGCCAGCAGTGAAGTGCAGGTCGATCAGCCCCAGCATTTT. It codes for CASSEVQVDQPQHF.

The chain combines TRBV6-5 with TRBJ1-4, with D tentatively TRBD1 (6 bases). The CDR3 runs 16 residues. The V end was cut by 2 bases, the J end by 7 bases, with 17 bases between. The germline CDR1 and CDR2 sequences are MNHEY and SVGAGI. CDR3 sequence: CASSYTVQGLGEKLFF. For the CDR3, the DNA is TGTGCCAGCAGTTACACTGTACAGGGATTAGGTGAAAAACTGTTTTTT.

The CDR3: CASSYSAGPGNTIYF. CDR3 coding DNA: TGTGCCAGCAGTTACTCTGCAGGTCCTGGAAACACCATATATTTT. This chain joins TRBV6-5 and TRBJ1-3; no clear D. Germline V gives CDR1 MNHEY, CDR2 SVGAGI. This CDR3 is 15 amino acids long. V was shortened by 0 bases and J by 2 bases, with 8 bases between the two germline ends.

The chain is built from TRBV15 and TRBJ2-3, with 13 bases fitting TRBD2. V gave up 2 bases and J gave up 3 bases; unmatched junction bases: 5. The CDR3 contains 17 residues. The V gene's germline CDR1 is LNHNV and CDR2 YYDKDF (reference sequence). CDR3 DNA: TGTGCCACCAGCAGATATACTAGCGGGGGGGCAACAGATACGCAGTATTTT. Amino acids: CATSRYTSGGATDTQYF.

The rearrangement joins TRBV3-1 (or the pseudogene TRBV3-2) to TRBJ1-1; 9 bases line up with TRBD1. Germline V gene data show CDR1 as LGHDT and CDR2 as YNNKEL (reference sequence). J was trimmed by 5 bases and V by 4 bases; bases with no gene match: 5. The CDR3 is made up of 14 amino acids. CDR3 sequence reads: CASSLGQGRTEAFF. In DNA, the CDR3 is TGTGCCAGCAGCCTCGGACAGGGGAGGACTGAAGCTTTCTTT.

The gene calls are TRBV7-2 and TRBJ2-2, with D possibly being TRBD1 or TRBD2 (6 bases each). V lost 4 bases and J 7 bases, leaving 16 bases between the germline ends. The CDR3 totals 15 residues. In germline, CDR1 is SGHTA, CDR2 FQGNSA. CDR3 protein: CASSSIGGGIGELFF. For the CDR3, the DNA is TGTGCCAGCAGCTCTATAGGGGGAGGCATCGGGGAGCTGTTTTTT.

The rearrangement links TRBV5-4 to TRBJ1-2; 10 bases line up with TRBD1. V lost 0 bases and J lost 6; bases outside the gene matches: 8. The CDR3 covers 16 residues. Per germline, CDR1 SGHNT and CDR2 YYREEE (reference sequence). The CDR3: CASSLVATGGRDGYTF. CDR3 coding DNA: TGTGCCAGCAGCTTGGTGGCGACAGGGGGCAGGGATGGCTACACCTTC.

The chain uses TRBV7-2 and TRBJ1-2, with D perhaps matching TRBD1 (5 bases). The CDR3 is 16 residues long. CDR1 and CDR2 (germline): SGHTA, FQGNSA. With 5 bases removed from V and 0 bases from J, the gap between germline ends came to 16 bases. CDR3 sequence reads: CASSLGILGANYGYTF. In DNA form, the CDR3 reads TGTGCCAGCAGCCTGGGTATATTGGGGGCTAACTATGGCTACACCTTC.

This sequence joins TRBV27 and TRBJ2-3; perhaps TRBD2 as D (6 bases). The CDR3 runs 15 residues. Trimming cost V 5 bases and J 4 bases, with 16 bases left between them. Germline V lookup: CDR1 MNHEY, CDR2 SMNVEV (reference sequence). The CDR3 nucleotides read TGTGCCAGCAGTAATCCCCGGGAGTATTCAGATACGCAGTATTTT. It codes for CASSNPREYSDTQYF.

V usage is TRBV20-1 and J usage is TRBJ2-1; D unclear. V was cut by 3 bases and J by 10 bases, with 7 bases left in between. The CDR3 sequence is 10 residues long. Germline V gives CDR1 DFQATT, CDR2 SNEGSKA (reference sequence). The CDR3 protein is CSASRREQFF. The DNA of the CDR3 is TGCAGTGCTAGTCGAAGGGAGCAGTTCTTC.

The chain uses TRBV4-2 and TRBJ1-1, with D possibly TRBD1 on 5 matching bases. V lost 7 bases to trimming and J lost 2 bases, with 17 bases between them. The CDR3 contains 15 residues. Germline CDR1 LGHNA, CDR2 YNFKEQ. CDR3 coding DNA: TGTGCCAGCACCCCCCGGGGGGAGAGAAACACTGAAGCTTTCTTT. Amino acids: CASTPRGERNTEAFF.

V is TRBV6-5 and J is TRBJ2-2; D is perhaps TRBD1 (5 bases). The V end lost 7 bases, the J end lost 3 bases, and 15 bases lay between the germline ends. Germline CDR1 MNHEY, CDR2 SVGAGI. There are 15 residues in the CDR3. The CDR3 sequence: CASTRVGPDTGELFF. The CDR3, as DNA: TGTGCCAGCACCCGGGTGGGGCCGGACACCGGGGAGCTGTTTTTT.

V gene TRBV4-1 combines with J gene TRBJ2-2, with 10 nucleotides matching TRBD1. With 3 bases clipped from V and 7 bases from J, the junction kept 5 bases outside the gene matches. The CDR3 contains 15 residues. From germline, CDR1 is MGHRA and CDR2 YSYEKL. The CDR3 region is CASSQGQGFIGELFF. CDR3 nucleotides: TGCGCCAGCAGCCAGGGACAGGGGTTTATCGGGGAGCTGTTTTTT.

Points on this clone: The same CDR3 arises from other DNA sequences in this sample as well. The rearrangement joins TRBV20-1 to TRBJ2-7, with TRBD2 as a possible D gene (6 bases). From germline, CDR1 is DFQATT and CDR2 SNEGSKA (reference sequence). The CDR3 has 11 residues. The germline V and J ends were trimmed by 6 bases and 7 bases, with 13 bases remaining between them. CDR3 in amino acids: CSARKGGEQYF. The CDR3 DNA sequence: TGCAGTGCGAGGAAGGGAGGAGAGCAGTACTTC.

Only a few counts were recorded for this clone. This rearrangement joins TRBV3-1 (or the pseudogene TRBV3-2) to TRBJ1-6; D unresolved. Trimming pared 0 bases from V and 6 bases from J, leaving 15 bases between. Germline V gives CDR1 LGHDT, CDR2 YNNKEL (reference sequence). The CDR3 is 17 amino acids. In DNA form, the CDR3 reads TGTGCCAGCAGCCAAGATCTTGCCGGGATGGGTAATTCACCCCTCCACTTT. Encoded protein: CASSQDLAGMGNSPLHF.

V is TRBV24-1 and J is TRBJ1-2; D ambiguous. CDR3 length: 14 amino acids. CDR1 is KGHDR and CDR2 is SFDVKD in the germline V gene. The V gene lost 1 base and the J gene lost 5 bases, with 10 bases spanning the gap. The CDR3 DNA is TGTGCCACCAGTGATTTTGGGCAGCAGTATGGCTACACCTTC. Protein: CATSDFGQQYGYTF.

CDR3 in amino acids: CASSQEGTGGTGELFF. The DNA for the CDR3 is TGTGCCAGCAGCCAAGAAGGGACAGGAGGTACCGGGGAGCTGTTTTTT. The V gene is TRBV4-2, the J gene TRBJ2-2; 8 bases line up with TRBD1. The CDR3 has 16 residues. Trimming removed 0 bases from V and 5 bases from J; junction bases left unmatched: 5. Germline CDR1 and CDR2: LGHNA and YNFKEQ.

The rearrangement uses TRBV20-1 and TRBJ2-7, with a tentative D call TRBD1 (6 bases). V gave up 3 bases and J gave up 6 bases, with 9 bases separating them. The germline gives CDR1 DFQATT, CDR2 SNEGSKA (reference sequence). The CDR3 length is 11 residues. CDR3 DNA sequence: TGCAGTGCTAGGGACAGCGGCGAGCAGTACTTC. Amino acid sequence: CSARDSGEQYF.

The table lists this clone with a few counts. The chain carries TRBV19 and TRBJ2-1, with D tentatively TRBD2 (6 bases). The germline gives CDR1 LNHDA, CDR2 SQIVND (reference sequence). This CDR3 contains 13 residues. Trimming took 4 bases from V and 3 from J, leaving 7 bases between them. The CDR3 spells CASSSGNYNEQFF. The CDR3 nucleotides read TGTGCCAGTAGTAGCGGGAACTACAATGAGCAGTTCTTC.